The T cell receptor (beta chain) described here comes from a study of CD8 T cells in Susac syndrome. General study results and limits: As acknowledged by the study, its TCR sequencing and HLA analysis included a relatively small number of individuals.

Reverse transcription used roughly 0.5 to 1 ug RNA and random hexamers. An immunoSEQ multiplex PCR generated amplified TCR beta CDR3 products spanning 54 Vbeta and 13 Jbeta. TCRdb re-analysed the immunoSEQ multiplex PCR reads in MiXCR, keeping a single row per CDR3 protein. The sample has 100,000 to 150,000 distinct CDR3 sequences; approximately 96% are singletons. This CDR3 comprises 14 residues. Trimming took off 4 bases at V and 0 bases at J, with 7 bases between the two ends. Remarks on this clonotype: Its matching antigen is unknown.

TEMRA cells were FACS-enriched and CD8+ and CD4+ T cells negatively isolated. The rearrangement joins TRBV12-3 or TRBV12-4 to TRBJ2-1; a weak D match, TRBD2 (6 bases). Sample: CD4+ T cells from PBMCs. This sequence was found in a human donor in good health. The CDR3 sequence: CASSSAGSYNEQFF. As DNA, the CDR3 is TGTGCCAGCAGTTCAGCGGGCTCCTACAATGAGCAGTTCTTC.